This T cell receptor beta chain is from a study of blood T cell repertoires in COVID-19. Study details: Acute-phase and convalescent COVID-19 samples originated in the United States, Italy and Spain.

The authors' processing: Amplification of reference gene primers was used by the study to estimate nucleated cell counts. Here immunoSEQ multiplex PCR was the method, and the copy in TCRdb shows in-frame clones only, minus some. The V and J calls and clone size are taken from that table; D and trimming were inferred from the DNA. Of 320,000 or so clones listed, over 75% are singletons. V dropped 2 bases and J dropped 4 bases, with 15 bases sitting between them. Germline assignment: CDR1 ENHRY and CDR2 SYGVKD. The CDR3 has 15 amino acids. The specimen was PBMCs or T cells enriched from blood (not recorded which). This sequence originates from a woman aged 25 to 45 who had recovered from COVID-19. This chain links TRBV10-3 with TRBJ2-7; D perhaps matches TRBD2 (7 bases). This CDR3 is CAISEPMGGRYEQYF. The DNA of the CDR3 is TGTGCCATCAGTGAGCCCATGGGGGGGCGGTACGAGCAGTACTTC.